This entry features one T cell receptor (beta chain) sequence. This entry comes from a study of blood T cell repertoires in COVID-19. Study summary: Whether acute or convalescent, the COVID-19 samples came from the United States, Italy and Spain. Nucleic acid was either cDNA or gDNA, and it came from T cells, B-cell-depleted T cells, or PBMCs.

The germline CDR1 and CDR2 sequences are MDHEN and SYDVKM. V was pared by 7 bases and J by 13 bases, with 18 bases between. The CDR3 is 12 residues long. Per the original methods: How many nucleated cells were present was estimated from reference gene primer amplification. Sequencing used immunoSEQ multiplex PCR; TCRdb keeps in-frame clones, though not all of them. D and trimming come from the DNA, and the V and J calls and clone size come from that table. The sample holds over 200,000 clones; around 85% are singletons and the top ten take approximately 7.9%. The source material was peripheral blood. The clonotype comes from a woman of 80 years or more with acute or convalescent COVID-19. This chain connects TRBV28 to TRBJ2-3; TRBD2 is a possible D gene (6 bases). This CDR3 reads CASTAEGDMEYF. The CDR3 nucleotides are TGTGCCAGCACCGCGGAGGGAGATATGGAGTATTTT.